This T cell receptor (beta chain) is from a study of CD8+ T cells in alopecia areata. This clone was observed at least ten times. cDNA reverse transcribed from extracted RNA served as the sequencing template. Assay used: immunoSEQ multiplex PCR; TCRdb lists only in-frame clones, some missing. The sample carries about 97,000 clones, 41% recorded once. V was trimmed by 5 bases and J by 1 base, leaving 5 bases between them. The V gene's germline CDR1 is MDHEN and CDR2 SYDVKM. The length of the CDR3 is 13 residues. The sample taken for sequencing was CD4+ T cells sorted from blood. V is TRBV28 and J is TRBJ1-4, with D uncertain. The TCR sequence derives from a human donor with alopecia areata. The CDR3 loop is CASSQQTNEKLFF. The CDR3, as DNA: TGTGCCAGCAGTCAACAAACTAATGAAAAACTGTTTTTT.